This T cell receptor (beta chain) stems from a study of shared clonotypes between healthy human individuals. Notes on the study in general: Naive subsets typically showed greater estimated richness than memory subsets. Expectations were that clonotype sharing among donors would be affected by sequencing depth. Despite large depth, rarefaction showed incomplete sorted-subset sequencing. The sharing of around 5% of naive CD4 clonotypes was seen across a handful of donors.

Sequenced by immunoSEQ multiplex PCR; TCRdb stores in-frame clones only, minus some. The table lists under 1,100,000 clones, 70% to 80% of them singletons. The V gene's germline CDR1 is MNHNY and CDR2 SVGAGI (reference sequence). Trimming left V 6 bases short and J 4 bases short, with 13 bases between. The CDR3 totals 14 residues. With respect to this clone: Its cognate antigen is unknown.

The TCR comes from a man between 18 and 29 years old in good health. The sequenced sample consisted of memory CD4+ T cells sorted from blood. The sample's subset: CD45RA-negative fraction. The chain recombines TRBV6-6 with TRBJ1-3; tentatively, D is TRBD1 (6 bases). CDR3 DNA sequence: TGTGCCAGCAGCCCAGGGGCGCCGGGAAACACCATATATTTT. Translation gives CASSPGAPGNTIYF.